What follows is one TCR beta chain and its context. Some clones are missing from TCRdb's copy, which holds only in-frame ones; the method was immunoSEQ multiplex PCR. The table includes tens of thousands of clones, 86% detected once. The source of the sample is a study of blood T cell repertoires in COVID-19. About the study: From the United States, Italy and Spain came samples of acute and convalescent COVID-19.

V lost 6 bases, J lost 7 bases, and 12 bases lay in between. Looked up from germline, CDR1 is MDHEN and CDR2 is SYDVKM. This CDR3 comprises 13 residues. Sequenced input: peripheral blood. This clonotype was sampled from a man aged 50-59 years with active COVID-19. The chain links TRBV28 to TRBJ1-4; D might be TRBD1 (6 bases). The CDR3 reads CASRAGAAEKLFF. Written as DNA, the CDR3 is TGTGCCAGCAGGGCAGGGGCGGCTGAAAAACTGTTTTTT.